Presented here are 26 T cell receptor beta chains from one specimen sequenced in a study of shared clonotypes between healthy human individuals. The protocol was immunoSEQ multiplex PCR, while the TCRdb copy is restricted to in-frame clones and leaves out a portion. The top ten clones hold over 1.5% of a sample with roughly 700,000 clones, about 74% of them seen once. Sequencing was carried out using memory CD4+ T cells sorted from blood. Subset noted: CD45RA-negative fraction. The receptors here all came from a woman in her twenties or thirties in good health.

This chain joins TRBV19 and TRBJ2-6, with D uncertain. Deletions cut 8 bases from V and 0 bases from J, with 14 bases between. CDR3 length: 16 residues. Germline CDR1 and CDR2: LNHDA and SQIVND (reference sequence). The CDR3 here is CASVKTGYSGANVLTF. DNA for the CDR3: TGTGCCAGTGTCAAGACGGGTTACTCTGGGGCCAACGTCCTGACTTTC.

About this clone: A much bigger clone sits one base away, suggesting this may be a read error. This sample includes further DNA sequences coding for the same CDR3. The chain uses TRBV5-1 and TRBJ1-1, with TRBD1 identical over 11 bases. Germline V CDR1 and CDR2: SGHRS, YFSETQ. The V segment lost 3 bases and the J segment 4 bases; nucleotides outside the gene matches: 2. The length of the CDR3 is 14 residues. The CDR3 protein is CASSSGTGGTEAFF. The CDR3 DNA is TGCGCCAGCAGCTCGGGGACAGGGGGCACTGAAGCTTTCTTT.

This sequence joins TRBV11-2 and TRBJ2-7; 13 nucleotides match TRBD2. Germline V gene sequence: CDR1 SGHAT, CDR2 FQNNGV. The CDR3 contains 16 residues. The ends lost 0 bases at V and 4 bases at J; junction bases unmatched: 3. The CDR3 sequence is CASSLELAGGPYEQYF. Written as DNA, the CDR3 is TGTGCCAGCAGCTTAGAACTAGCGGGAGGGCCATACGAGCAGTACTTC.

The chain employs TRBV6-5 and TRBJ2-3; 8 nucleotides align to TRBD1. The germline gives CDR1 MNHEY, CDR2 SVGAGI. After removal of 9 bases from V and 1 base from J, the junction contained 6 bases not matched to a gene. This CDR3 is 14 amino acids long. CDR3 DNA: TGTGCCAGTAGACCGGGACAGGGCACAGATACGCAGTATTTT. This translates into CASRPGQGTDTQYF.

The chain couples TRBV6-1 to TRBJ1-1; D might be TRBD1 (6 bases). The CDR3 spans 14 residues. Trimming removed 7 bases from V and 1 base from J, with 13 bases in between. CDR1 MNHNS and CDR2 SASEGT come from the germline V gene. CDR3: CASIPGGPNTEAFF. DNA for the CDR3: TGTGCCAGCATCCCGGGGGGCCCGAACACTGAAGCTTTCTTT.

This clone came up a few times. The rearrangement joins TRBV29-1 to TRBJ2-7, with TRBD1 matching 10 bases. The V gene's germline CDR1 is SQVTM and CDR2 ANQGSEA. Germline trimming cut 4 bases from V and 7 bases from J; bases unmatched to any gene: 7. This CDR3 contains 13 residues. In DNA form, the CDR3 reads TGCAGCGTTGGTGGGACAGGGGTTGGTGAGCAGTACTTC. This gives the protein CSVGGTGVGEQYF.

Remarks on this clone: The sample holds other DNA sequences that translate to the same CDR3. The genes are TRBV7-9 and TRBJ1-3; perhaps TRBD1 as D (5 bases). The CDR3 has 13 residues. Germline assignment: CDR1 SEHNR and CDR2 FQNEAQ (reference sequence). Deletions cut 5 bases from V and 1 base from J, with 6 bases between. CDR3 nucleotide sequence: TGTGCCAGCAGCAGGGGATCTGGAAACACCATATATTTT. Its translation is CASSRGSGNTIYF.

This chain uses TRBV5-1 with TRBJ2-1; 10 nucleotides agree with TRBD2. This CDR3 comprises 16 residues. Germline V gives CDR1 SGHRS, CDR2 YFSETQ. V gave up 0 bases and J gave up 3 bases; unmatched junction bases: 3. CDR3 amino acids: CASSLAGLANYNEQFF. DNA of the CDR3: TGCGCCAGCAGCTTGGCGGGACTAGCGAACTACAATGAGCAGTTCTTC.

This clone was observed a single time. The V call is TRBV4-2, the J call TRBJ2-3; 11 positions agree with TRBD2. The CDR3 loop spans 18 amino acids. The V segment lost 0 bases and the J segment 4 bases; nucleotides outside the gene matches: 9. In germline, CDR1 is LGHNA, CDR2 YNFKEQ. CDR3 in amino acids: CASSQDLAGGWGSDTQYF. The CDR3 bases are TGTGCCAGCAGCCAAGATTTAGCGGGAGGGTGGGGGTCAGATACGCAGTATTTT.

The CDR3 sequence: CASSTVTSGNNEQFF. The CDR3 DNA sequence: TGTGCCAGCAGCACTGTTACTAGCGGAAACAATGAGCAGTTCTTC. The rearrangement links TRBV5-4 to TRBJ2-1; TRBD2 matches 8 bases. This CDR3 comprises 15 residues. From germline, CDR1 is SGHNT and CDR2 YYREEE (reference sequence). J lost 5 bases, V lost 4 bases, and 8 bases had no gene match.

In its sample, this clone was seen many times. This rearrangement joins TRBV5-1 to TRBJ1-1; D is possibly TRBD1 (6 bases). Germline CDR1 reads SGHRS; CDR2 reads YFSETQ. The CDR3 is 17 residues long. The V end lost 7 bases, the J end lost 0 bases, and 22 bases lay between the germline ends. The CDR3 nucleotides read TGCGCCAGCTCTTTAACCCCCTTGGACAGATTGAACACTGAAGCTTTCTTT. As protein: CASSLTPLDRLNTEAFF.

In this sample, this clone turned up a few times. The CDR3 is CASKSALGQGGVNIQYF. The CDR3 coding sequence is TGTGCCAGTAAGAGTGCCCTGGGACAGGGTGGAGTGAACATTCAGTACTTC. The genes are TRBV19 and TRBJ2-4, with 9 nucleotides matching TRBD1. CDR3 length equals 17 residues. Per germline, CDR1 LNHDA and CDR2 SQIVND (reference sequence). J was trimmed by 7 bases and V by 7 bases; bases with no gene match: 17.

This clone was seen more than once but under ten times. The chain is built from TRBV9 and TRBJ1-3; D is unclear. V gave up 1 base and J gave up 0 bases, with 5 bases separating them. The CDR3 runs to 14 residues. The V gene's germline CDR1 is SGDLS and CDR2 YYNGEE. The CDR3 region is CASSVHYSGNTIYF. The CDR3 nucleotides are TGTGCCAGCAGCGTACATTACTCTGGAAACACCATATATTTT.

This clone was seen only once. This chain links TRBV7-3 with TRBJ2-1; weak D call: TRBD2 (5 bases). V was pared by 3 bases and J by 8 bases, with 17 bases between. The CDR3 is made up of 15 amino acids. The germline V gene has CDR1 SGHTA and CDR2 FQGTGA. In nucleotides, the CDR3 is TGTGCCAGCAGCTTCGAGGGCCACTCTGGGGATGAGCAGTTCTTC. Its translation is CASSFEGHSGDEQFF.

The rearrangement links TRBV29-1 to TRBJ2-3; tentative D call: TRBD2 (6 bases). Germline V gene sequence: CDR1 SQVTM, CDR2 ANQGSEA. This CDR3 is 13 amino acids long. Deletions cut 8 bases from V and 5 bases from J, with 17 bases between. DNA of the CDR3: TGCAGCTATAAGGGGACTCTTAGAGATACGCAGTATTTT. This codes for CSYKGTLRDTQYF.

V usage is TRBV28 and J usage is TRBJ2-1; 16 nucleotides match TRBD2. The length of the CDR3 is 17 residues. CDR1 is MDHEN and CDR2 is SYDVKM in the germline V gene. The V segment lost 0 bases and the J segment 7 bases; nucleotides outside the gene matches: 3. The CDR3 region is CASSLWGLAGGDNEQFF. CDR3 DNA sequence: TGTGCCAGCAGTTTATGGGGACTAGCGGGAGGGGATAATGAGCAGTTCTTC.

Points on this clone: This clone may be a read error of a much larger clone one base away. The chain combines TRBV2 with TRBJ1-1; a weak D match, TRBD1 (6 bases). Germline V gives CDR1 SNHLY, CDR2 FYNNEI. V was cut by 4 bases and J by 0 bases, with 6 bases left in between. This CDR3 spans 13 amino acids. CDR3 sequence (DNA): TGTGCCAGCAGTGGACAGGTGAACACTGAAGCTTTCTTT. This codes for CASSGQVNTEAFF. Full variable domain (rest looked up from reference TRBV2 and TRBJ1-1): EPEVTQTPSHQVTQMGQEVILRCVPISNHLYFYWYRQILGQKVEFLVSFYNNEISEKSEIFDDQFSVERPDGSNFTLKIRSTKLEDSAMYFCASSGQVNTEAFFGQGTRLTVV.

The chain is built from TRBV4-2 and TRBJ1-4, with D perhaps TRBD1 (5 bases). The CDR3 consists of 16 residues. CDR1 and CDR2 (germline): LGHNA, YNFKEQ. The V end lost 1 base, the J end lost 7 bases, and 16 bases lay between the germline ends. DNA for the CDR3: TGTGCCAGCAGCCAAGTTTGGGCGGACATTGGTGAAAAACTGTTTTTT. It encodes CASSQVWADIGEKLFF.

The chain couples TRBV5-1 to TRBJ2-5, with 9 bases identical to TRBD2. CDR1 and CDR2 from the germline V gene are SGHRS and YFSETQ. There are 13 residues in the CDR3. J was trimmed by 2 bases and V by 4 bases; bases with no gene match: 0. The CDR3 loop reads CASSGLAQETQYF. Here the CDR3 DNA reads TGCGCCAGCAGCGGACTAGCGCAAGAGACCCAGTACTTC.

This clone was recorded at least ten times. The CDR3 region is CASSARLGAADTQYF. The CDR3 DNA is TGTGCCAGCAGTGCAAGACTAGGGGCAGCAGATACGCAGTATTTT. This chain links TRBV6-4 with TRBJ2-3; D may be TRBD2 (6 bases). This CDR3 spans 15 amino acids. Germline V gene sequence: CDR1 MRHNA, CDR2 SNTAGT. Deletions cut 4 bases from V and 4 bases from J, with 15 bases between.

V and J are TRBV4-1 and TRBJ2-4, with a weak D call TRBD1 (6 bases). This CDR3 is built from 15 residues. Trimming cost V 3 bases and J 5 bases, with 14 bases left between them. Germline-derived CDR1 and CDR2 are MGHRA and YSYEKL. The CDR3 DNA reads as TGCGCCAGCAGCCAGGCTCAGGGGCCCGAAAACATTCAGTACTTC. Amino acid sequence: CASSQAQGPENIQYF.

The chain links TRBV6-1 to TRBJ2-3, with 10 bases identical to TRBD1. The CDR3 runs 15 residues. Germline V gene lookup returns CDR1 MNHNS and CDR2 SASEGT. Trimming at V came to 6 bases and at J to 6 bases, leaving 9 bases not matched to a gene. The CDR3 loop reads CASSGTGAHPDTQYF. CDR3 nucleotides: TGTGCCAGCAGCGGGACAGGGGCCCATCCGGATACGCAGTATTTT.

V is TRBV7-3 and J is TRBJ1-5; tentatively, D is TRBD1 (5 bases). The CDR3 is made up of 15 amino acids. Looked up from germline, CDR1 is SGHTA and CDR2 is FQGTGA. Trimming shortened V by 5 bases and J by 0 bases, and 11 bases separated the two germline ends. Here the CDR3 DNA reads TGTGCCAGCAGCCCGGGAGGGGATAGCAATCAGCCCCAGCATTTT. Protein product: CASSPGGDSNQPQHF.

This clone was seen a single time. The chain combines TRBV6-5 with TRBJ2-5, with TRBD1 matching over 9 bases. The CDR3 length is 15 residues. The V gene end was trimmed by 5 bases and the J gene end by 5 bases; junction bases not matched to a gene: 9. Germline loops: CDR1 MNHEY, CDR2 SVGAGI. The CDR3 sequence is CASSRGTGGWETQYF. The CDR3 region has the DNA TGTGCCAGCAGTCGCGGAACAGGGGGCTGGGAGACCCAGTACTTC.

The sample holds many counts of this clone. V and J are TRBV5-8 and TRBJ2-1, with D unresolved. Germline V gene data show CDR1 as SGHTS and CDR2 as YDEGEE. CDR3 length equals 17 residues. The V end lost 1 base, the J end lost 0 bases, and 14 bases lay between the germline ends. The CDR3 region is CASSLLHSSDSYNEQFF. CDR3 sequence (DNA): TGTGCCAGCAGCTTGCTCCACTCCTCGGACTCCTACAATGAGCAGTTCTTC.

This clone was found a few times. The chain carries TRBV5-1 and TRBJ2-3; D tentatively reads TRBD1 or TRBD2 (5 bases each). This CDR3 comprises 17 residues. The germline CDR1 and CDR2 sequences are SGHRS and YFSETQ. Trimming stripped 4 bases from V and 4 bases from J, with 22 bases between. The CDR3 nucleotides are TGCGCCAGCAGCGCGGACACCTGGGGGAGCGTCCCAGATACGCAGTATTTT. This encodes CASSADTWGSVPDTQYF. The whole variable domain, filled in from reference TRBV5-1 and TRBJ2-3, reads KAGVTQTPRYLIKTRGQQVTLSCSPISGHRSVSWYQQTPGQGLQFLFEYFSETQRNKGNFPGRFSGRQFSNSRSEMNVSTLELGDSALYLCASSADTWGSVPDTQYFGPGTRLTVL.